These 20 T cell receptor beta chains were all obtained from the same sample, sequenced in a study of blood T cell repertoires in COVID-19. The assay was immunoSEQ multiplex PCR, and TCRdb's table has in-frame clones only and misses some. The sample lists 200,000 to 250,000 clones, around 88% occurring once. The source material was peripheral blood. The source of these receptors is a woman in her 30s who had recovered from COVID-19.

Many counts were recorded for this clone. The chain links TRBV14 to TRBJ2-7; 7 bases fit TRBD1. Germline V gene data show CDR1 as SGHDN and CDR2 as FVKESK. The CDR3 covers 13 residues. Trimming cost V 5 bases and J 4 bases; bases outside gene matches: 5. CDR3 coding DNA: TGTGCCAGCAGCGGGGACAGAGATTACGAGCAGTACTTC. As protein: CASSGDRDYEQYF.

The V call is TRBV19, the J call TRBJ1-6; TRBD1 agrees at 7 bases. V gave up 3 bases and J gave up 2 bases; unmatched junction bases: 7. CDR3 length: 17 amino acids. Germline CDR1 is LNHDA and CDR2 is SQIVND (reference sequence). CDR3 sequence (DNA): TGTGCCAGTAGTATCGGGACAGTTGGGACCTATAATTCACCCCTCCACTTT. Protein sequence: CASSIGTVGTYNSPLHF. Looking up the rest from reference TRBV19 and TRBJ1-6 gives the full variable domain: DGGITQSPKYLFRKEGQNVTLSCEQNLNHDAMYWYRQDPGQGLRLIYYSQIVNDFQKGDIAEGYSVSREKKESFPLTVTSAQKNPTAFYLCASSIGTVGTYNSPLHFGNGTRLTVT.

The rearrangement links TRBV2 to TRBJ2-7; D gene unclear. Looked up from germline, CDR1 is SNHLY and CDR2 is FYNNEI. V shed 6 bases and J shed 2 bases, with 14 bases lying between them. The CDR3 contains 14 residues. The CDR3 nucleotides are TGTGCCAGCAGAGTGGAACAGATCACCTACGAGCAGTACTTC. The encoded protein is CASRVEQITYEQYF. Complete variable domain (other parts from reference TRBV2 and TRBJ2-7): EPEVTQTPSHQVTQMGQEVILRCVPISNHLYFYWYRQILGQKVEFLVSFYNNEISEKSEIFDDQFSVERPDGSNFTLKIRSTKLEDSAMYFCASRVEQITYEQYFGPGTRLTVT.

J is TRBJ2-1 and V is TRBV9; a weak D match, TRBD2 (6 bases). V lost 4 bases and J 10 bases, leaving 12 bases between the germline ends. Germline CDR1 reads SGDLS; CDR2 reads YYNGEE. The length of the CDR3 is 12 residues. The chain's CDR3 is CASSPTGREQFF. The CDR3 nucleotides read TGTGCCAGCAGCCCCACTGGGAGGGAGCAGTTCTTC.

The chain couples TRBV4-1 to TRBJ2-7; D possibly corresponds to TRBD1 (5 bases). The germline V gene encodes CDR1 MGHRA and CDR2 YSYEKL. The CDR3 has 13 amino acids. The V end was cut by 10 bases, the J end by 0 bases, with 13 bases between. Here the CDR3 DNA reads TGCGCCAACCCCATACAGGCCTCCTACGAGCAGTACTTC. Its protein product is CANPIQASYEQYF.

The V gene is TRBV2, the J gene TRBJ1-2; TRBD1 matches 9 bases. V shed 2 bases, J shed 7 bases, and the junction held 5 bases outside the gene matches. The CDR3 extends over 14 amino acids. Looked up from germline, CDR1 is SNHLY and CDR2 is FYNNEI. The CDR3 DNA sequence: TGTGCCAGCAGTGAACAACAGGGGGCGCCTGGCTACACCTTC. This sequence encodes CASSEQQGAPGYTF.

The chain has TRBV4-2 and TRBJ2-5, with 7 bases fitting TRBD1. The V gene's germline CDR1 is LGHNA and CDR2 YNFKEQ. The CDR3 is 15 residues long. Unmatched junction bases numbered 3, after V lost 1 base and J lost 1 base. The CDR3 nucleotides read TGTGCCAGCAGCCAAGTGACAGGGCTCCAAGAGACCCAGTACTTC. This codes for CASSQVTGLQETQYF.

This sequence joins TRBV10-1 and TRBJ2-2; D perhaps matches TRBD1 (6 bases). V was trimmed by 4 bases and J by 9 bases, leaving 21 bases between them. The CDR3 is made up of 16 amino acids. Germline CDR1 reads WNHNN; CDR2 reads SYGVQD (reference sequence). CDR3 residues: CASSGDLGGSGRELFF. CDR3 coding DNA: TGCGCCAGCAGTGGAGATCTAGGGGGATCCGGCCGGGAGCTGTTTTTT.

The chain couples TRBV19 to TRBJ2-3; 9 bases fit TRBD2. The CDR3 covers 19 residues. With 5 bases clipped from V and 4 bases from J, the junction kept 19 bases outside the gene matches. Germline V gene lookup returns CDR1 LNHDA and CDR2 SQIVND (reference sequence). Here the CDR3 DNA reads TGTGCCAGTAGTGGGCGGGACTGGGAGGCTAGCGGGGAGCCAGATACGCAGTATTTT. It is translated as CASSGRDWEASGEPDTQYF.

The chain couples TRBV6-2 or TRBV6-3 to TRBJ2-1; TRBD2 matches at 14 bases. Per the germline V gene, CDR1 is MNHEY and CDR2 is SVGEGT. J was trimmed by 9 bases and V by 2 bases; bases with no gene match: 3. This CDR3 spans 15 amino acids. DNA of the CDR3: TGTGCCAGCAGTTACGCGACTAGCGGGGGGGGTGAGCAGTTCTTC. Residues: CASSYATSGGGEQFF.

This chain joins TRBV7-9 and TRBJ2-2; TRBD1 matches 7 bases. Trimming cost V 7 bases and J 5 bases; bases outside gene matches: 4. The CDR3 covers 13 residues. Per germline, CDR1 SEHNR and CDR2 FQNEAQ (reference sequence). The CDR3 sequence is CASTNRGTGELFF. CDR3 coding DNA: TGTGCCAGCACCAACAGGGGTACCGGGGAGCTGTTTTTT.

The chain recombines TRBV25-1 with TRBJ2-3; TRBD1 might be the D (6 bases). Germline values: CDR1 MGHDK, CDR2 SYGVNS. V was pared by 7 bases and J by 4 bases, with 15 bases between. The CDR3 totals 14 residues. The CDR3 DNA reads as TGTGCCAGCAACGGGGCAGGGGCAGCAGATACGCAGTATTTT. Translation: CASNGAGAADTQYF.

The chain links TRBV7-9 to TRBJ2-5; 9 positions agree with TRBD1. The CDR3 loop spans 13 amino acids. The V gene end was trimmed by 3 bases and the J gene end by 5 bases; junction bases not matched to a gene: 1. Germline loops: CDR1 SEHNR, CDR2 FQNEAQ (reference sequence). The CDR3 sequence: CASSLGTGETQYF. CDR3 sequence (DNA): TGTGCCAGCAGCTTGGGGACAGGGGAGACCCAGTACTTC.

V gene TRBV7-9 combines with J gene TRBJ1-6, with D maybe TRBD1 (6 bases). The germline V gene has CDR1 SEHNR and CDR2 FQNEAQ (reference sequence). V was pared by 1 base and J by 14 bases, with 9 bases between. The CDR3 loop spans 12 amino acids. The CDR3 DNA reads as TGTGCCAGCAGCTTAGATGGGGGCACCCTCCACTTT. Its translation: CASSLDGGTLHF.

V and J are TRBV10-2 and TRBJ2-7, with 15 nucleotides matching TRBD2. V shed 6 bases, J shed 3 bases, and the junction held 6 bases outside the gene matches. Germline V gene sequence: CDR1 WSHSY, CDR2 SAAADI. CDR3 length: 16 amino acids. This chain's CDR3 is CASRPGLAGGVYEQYF. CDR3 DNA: TGCGCCAGCAGACCGGGACTAGCGGGGGGCGTCTACGAGCAGTACTTC.

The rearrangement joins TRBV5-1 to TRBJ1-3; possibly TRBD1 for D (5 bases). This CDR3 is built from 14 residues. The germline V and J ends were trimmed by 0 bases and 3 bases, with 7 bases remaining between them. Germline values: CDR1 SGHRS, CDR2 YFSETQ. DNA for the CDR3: TGCGCCAGCAGCTTGGGCAGGGATGGAAACACCATATATTTT. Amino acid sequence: CASSLGRDGNTIYF.

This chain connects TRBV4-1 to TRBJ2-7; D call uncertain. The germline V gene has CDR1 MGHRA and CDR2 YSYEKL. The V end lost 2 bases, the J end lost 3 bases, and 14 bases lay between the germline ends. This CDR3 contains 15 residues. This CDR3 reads CASSQFETRVYEQYF. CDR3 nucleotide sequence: TGCGCCAGCAGCCAATTTGAGACACGAGTCTACGAGCAGTACTTC.

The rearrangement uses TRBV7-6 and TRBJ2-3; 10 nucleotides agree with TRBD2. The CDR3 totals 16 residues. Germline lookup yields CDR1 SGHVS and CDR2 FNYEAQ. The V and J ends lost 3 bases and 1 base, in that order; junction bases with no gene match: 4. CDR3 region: CASSLNSGGGTDTQYF. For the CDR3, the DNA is TGTGCCAGCAGCTTGAACAGCGGGGGGGGCACAGATACGCAGTATTTT.

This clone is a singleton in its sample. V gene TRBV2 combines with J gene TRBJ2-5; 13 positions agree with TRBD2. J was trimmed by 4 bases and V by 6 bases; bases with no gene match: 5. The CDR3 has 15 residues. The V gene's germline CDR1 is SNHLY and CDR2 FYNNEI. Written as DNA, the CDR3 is TGTGCCAGCAGGGAACTAGCGGGGGGGCGAGAGACCCAGTACTTC. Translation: CASRELAGGRETQYF.

CDR3 nucleotides: TGTGCCAGCAGCGCGGACTGGGTCTACAATGAGCAGTTCTTC. As protein: CASSADWVYNEQFF. The rearrangement links TRBV9 to TRBJ2-1; TRBD2 might be the D (5 bases). The CDR3 runs 14 residues. CDR1 SGDLS and CDR2 YYNGEE come from the germline V gene. Trimming stripped 3 bases from V and 3 bases from J, with 10 bases between. The whole variable domain, remainder taken from reference TRBV9 and TRBJ2-1, is DSGVTQTPKHLITATGQRVTLRCSPRSGDLSVYWYQQSLDQGLQFLIQYYNGEERAKGNILERFSAQQFPDLHSELNLSSLELGDSALYFCASSADWVYNEQFFGPGTRLTVL.